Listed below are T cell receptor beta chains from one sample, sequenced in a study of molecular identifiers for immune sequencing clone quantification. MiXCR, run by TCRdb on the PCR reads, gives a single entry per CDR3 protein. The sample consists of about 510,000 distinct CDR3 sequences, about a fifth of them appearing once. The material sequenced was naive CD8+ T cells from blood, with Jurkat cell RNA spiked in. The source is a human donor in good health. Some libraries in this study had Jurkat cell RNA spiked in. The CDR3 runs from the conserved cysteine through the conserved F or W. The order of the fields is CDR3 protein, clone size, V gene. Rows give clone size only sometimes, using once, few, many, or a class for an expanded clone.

CASSLEEGAGEQYF	many	TRBV5-4
CASSEELGSNSPLHF	few	TRBV2
CATSTRPLGEQYF	few	TRBV19
CSASVGAGPNTGELFF	few	TRBV20-1
CASYNGTSLYEQYF	-	TRBV5-1
CAWSETGTFYEQYF	few	TRBV30
CASSTRQRAEQYF	few	TRBV19
CASSSGTGYTEAFF	many	TRBV19
CASSSILAGITDTQYF	many	TRBV5-4
CSALNRFGEPEAFF	many	TRBV20-1
CASRGDFSGANVLTF	many	TRBV3-1
CASSLGGDPYEQYF	-	TRBV11-2
CASSRPGTAKETQYF	few	TRBV4-1
CASSPNVPGLDSYEQYF	-	TRBV12-3/TRBV12-4
CASSPAAEMDEQYF	many	TRBV18
CASSIVGVSGNTIYF	-	TRBV19
CASSELGLSGELFF	-	TRBV6-5
CASSFEQGRTHGYNEQFF	-	TRBV13
CSVEGGAAGELFF	many	TRBV29-1
CASSPVPGDQYF	many	TRBV7-6